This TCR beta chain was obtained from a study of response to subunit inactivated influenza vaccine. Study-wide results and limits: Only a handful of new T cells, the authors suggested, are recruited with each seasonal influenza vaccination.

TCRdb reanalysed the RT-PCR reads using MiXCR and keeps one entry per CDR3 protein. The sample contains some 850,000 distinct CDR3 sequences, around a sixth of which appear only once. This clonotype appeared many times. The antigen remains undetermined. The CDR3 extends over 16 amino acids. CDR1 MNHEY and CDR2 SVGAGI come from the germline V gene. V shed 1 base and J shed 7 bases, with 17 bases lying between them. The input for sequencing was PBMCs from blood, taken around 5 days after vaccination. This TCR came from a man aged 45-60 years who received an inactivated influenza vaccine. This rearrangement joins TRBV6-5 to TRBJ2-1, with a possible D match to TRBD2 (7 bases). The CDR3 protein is CASSYFVGGPRNEQFF. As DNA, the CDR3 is TGTGCCAGCAGTTACTTCGTCGGGGGGCCGAGGAATGAGCAGTTCTTC.